This TCR beta chain came from a study of blood T cell repertoires in COVID-19. Study at large: Italy, Spain and the United States were the sources of the convalescent and acute COVID-19 samples.

The CDR3 length is 13 residues. Germline-derived CDR1 and CDR2 are LGHDT and YNNKEL (reference sequence). The V end lost 1 base, the J end lost 9 bases, and 10 bases lay between the germline ends. Produced via immunoSEQ multiplex PCR; TCRdb's table is partial and in-frame only. The sample contains around 100,000 clones, approximately 93% of which appear only once. The chain recombines TRBV3-1 (or the pseudogene TRBV3-2) with TRBJ2-1, with TRBD1 as a possible D gene (5 bases). Material: peripheral blood. This receptor was obtained from a man in his 60s with acute or convalescent COVID-19. CDR3 DNA sequence: TGTGCCAGCAGCCAAGTAGGGGTGGGTGAGCAGTTCTTC. Translation gives CASSQVGVGEQFF.